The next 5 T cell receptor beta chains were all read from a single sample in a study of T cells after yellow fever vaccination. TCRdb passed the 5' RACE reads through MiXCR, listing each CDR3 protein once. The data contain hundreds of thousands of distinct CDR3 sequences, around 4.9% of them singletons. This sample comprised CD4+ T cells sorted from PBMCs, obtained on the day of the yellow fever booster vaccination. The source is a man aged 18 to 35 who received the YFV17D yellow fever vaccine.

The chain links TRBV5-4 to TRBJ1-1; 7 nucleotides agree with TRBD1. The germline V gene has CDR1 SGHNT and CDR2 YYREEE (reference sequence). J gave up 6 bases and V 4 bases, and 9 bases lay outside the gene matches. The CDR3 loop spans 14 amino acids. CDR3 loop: CASSPGSRGAEAFF. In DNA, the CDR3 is TGTGCCAGCAGCCCTGGGAGCAGGGGGGCTGAAGCTTTCTTT. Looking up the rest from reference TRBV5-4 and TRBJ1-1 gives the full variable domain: ETGVTQSPTHLIKTRGQQVTLRCSSQSGHNTVSWYQQALGQGPQFIFQYYREEENGRGNFPPRFSGLQFPNYSSELNVNALELDDSALYLCASSPGSRGAEAFFGQGTRLTVV.

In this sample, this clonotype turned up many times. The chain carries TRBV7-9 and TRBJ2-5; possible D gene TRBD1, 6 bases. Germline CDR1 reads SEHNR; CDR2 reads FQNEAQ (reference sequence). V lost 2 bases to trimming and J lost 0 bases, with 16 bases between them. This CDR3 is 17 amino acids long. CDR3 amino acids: CASSLLGGDINQETQYF. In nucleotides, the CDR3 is TGTGCCAGCAGCTTATTGGGTGGGGACATTAACCAAGAGACCCAGTACTTC.

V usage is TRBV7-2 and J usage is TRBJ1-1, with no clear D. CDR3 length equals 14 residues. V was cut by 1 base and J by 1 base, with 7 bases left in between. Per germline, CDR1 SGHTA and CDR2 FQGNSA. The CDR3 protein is CASSLGRTNTEAFF. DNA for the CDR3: TGTGCCAGCAGCTTAGGTAGAACGAACACTGAAGCTTTCTTT.

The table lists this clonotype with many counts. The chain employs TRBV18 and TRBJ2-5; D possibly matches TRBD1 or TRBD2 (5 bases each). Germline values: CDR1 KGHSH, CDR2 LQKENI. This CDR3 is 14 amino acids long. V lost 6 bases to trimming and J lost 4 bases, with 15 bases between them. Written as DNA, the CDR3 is TGTGCCAGCTCCCCCGGTGGGGGTTCAGAGACCCAGTACTTC. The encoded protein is CASSPGGGSETQYF.

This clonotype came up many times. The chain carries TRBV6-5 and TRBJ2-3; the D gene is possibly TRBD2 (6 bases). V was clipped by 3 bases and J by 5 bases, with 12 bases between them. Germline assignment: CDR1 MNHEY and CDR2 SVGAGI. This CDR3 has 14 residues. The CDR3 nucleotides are TGTGCCAGCAGTTATAAACTAGCTGGAGATACGCAGTATTTT. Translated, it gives CASSYKLAGDTQYF.